Below, 15 T cell receptor beta chains from the same sample are listed, as sequenced in a study of response to subunit inactivated influenza vaccine. TCRdb recomputed calls from the RT-PCR reads with MiXCR, one row per CDR3 protein. The table includes about 570,000 distinct CDR3 sequences, about 11% detected once. Sequencing was performed on PBMCs from blood, taken on the day of vaccination. The receptors originated from a man between 50 and 59 years old who received an inactivated influenza vaccine.

The genes are TRBV7-2 and TRBJ2-7, with D perhaps matching TRBD2 (7 bases). V was cut by 1 base and J by 0 bases, with 16 bases left in between. This CDR3 contains 17 residues. Germline-derived CDR1 and CDR2 are SGHTA and FQGNSA. The CDR3 coding sequence is TGTGCCAGCAGCTTAGTGGGGGGGGGCGCTCGCTCCTACGAGCAGTACTTC. Translated: CASSLVGGGARSYEQYF.

This clonotype was observed many times. The chain joins TRBV11-2 to TRBJ2-7; D could derive from TRBD1 or TRBD2 (5 bases each). Between the trimmed V and J ends, which lost 2 bases and 4 bases, there was a span of 15 bases. CDR1 SGHAT and CDR2 FQNNGV come from the germline V gene. This CDR3 region has 15 residues. For the CDR3, the DNA is TGTGCCAGCAGCTTATCGGGGTCTAGGGGATACGAGCAGTACTTC. It yields the protein CASSLSGSRGYEQYF.

V is TRBV4-2 and J is TRBJ1-3; unclear D gene. The germline gives CDR1 LGHNA, CDR2 YNFKEQ. V lost 1 base to trimming and J lost 0 bases, with 7 bases between them. The CDR3 totals 15 residues. The CDR3 loop is CASSQGSSSGNTIYF. The DNA for the CDR3 is TGTGCCAGCAGCCAAGGGTCCTCCTCTGGAAACACCATATATTTT.

This clonotype occurred once. The genes are TRBV10-3 and TRBJ2-7, with D hard to call. Germline V gene sequence: CDR1 ENHRY, CDR2 SYGVKD. This CDR3 region has 15 residues. V lost 1 base, J lost 2 bases, and 12 bases lay in between. The CDR3 bases are TGTGCCATCAGTGAGTACTCGCAGACCCCCTACGAGCAGTACTTC. Protein product: CAISEYSQTPYEQYF.

The CDR3, as DNA: TGTGCCAGCAGAAAGACAGGGGCGAACACCGGGGAGCTGTTTTTT. Its translation: CASRKTGANTGELFF. The rearrangement joins TRBV7-2 to TRBJ2-2, with 8 positions matching TRBD1. This CDR3 is built from 15 residues. From germline, CDR1 is SGHTA and CDR2 FQGNSA. Trimming cost V 6 bases and J 0 bases; bases outside gene matches: 3. Full variable domain (missing parts from reference TRBV7-2 and TRBJ2-2): GAGVSQSPSNKVTEKGKDVELRCDPISGHTALYWYRQSLGQGLEFLIYFQGNSAPDKSGLPSDRFSAERTGGSVSTLTIQRTQQEDSAVYLCASRKTGANTGELFFGEGSRLTVL.

The table lists this clonotype with a few counts. This chain connects TRBV6-1 to TRBJ1-1; no firm D call. The CDR3 extends over 14 amino acids. V was shortened by 7 bases and J by 0 bases, with 12 bases between the two germline ends. From germline, CDR1 is MNHNS and CDR2 SASEGT. In nucleotides, the CDR3 is TGTGCCAGCAATAAGGACGGTCTGAACACTGAAGCTTTCTTT. Amino acid sequence: CASNKDGLNTEAFF.

Worth noting for this clonotype: This may be a read error: a much more frequent sequence differs by one nucleotide. This sequence joins TRBV5-1 and TRBJ2-7; D is undetermined. The DNA matches TRBJ2-1 better at its end, which makes the J call doubtful. The CDR3 loop spans 13 amino acids. Germline loops: CDR1 SGHRS, CDR2 YFSETQ. CDR3 in DNA: TGCGCCAGCAGCTTGGGAGACGGCTACGAGCAGTTCTTC. Translated, it gives CASSLGDGYEQFF.

This rearrangement joins TRBV30 to TRBJ2-5; D remains ambiguous. Germline V gives CDR1 GTSNPN, CDR2 SVGIG (reference sequence). V lost 2 bases and J 2 bases, leaving 9 bases between the germline ends. The CDR3 length is 13 residues. In DNA, the CDR3 is TGTGCCTGGAGTTCCCCGGTACAAGAGACCCAGTACTTC. It specifies CAWSSPVQETQYF.

This clonotype was found many times. This sequence joins TRBV5-5 and TRBJ1-1; TRBD1 aligns across 7 bases. Germline V gene lookup returns CDR1 SGHKS and CDR2 YYEKEE (reference sequence). CDR3 length: 14 amino acids. Trimming at V came to 3 bases and at J to 1 base, leaving 3 bases not matched to a gene. CDR3: CASSWGQKNTEAFF. The CDR3 DNA reads TGTGCCAGCAGCTGGGGACAGAAGAACACTGAAGCTTTCTTT.

The gene calls are TRBV12-3 or TRBV12-4 and TRBJ2-1; D is tentatively TRBD1 or TRBD2 (6 bases each). The V end was cut by 6 bases, the J end by 6 bases, with 12 bases between. The CDR3 totals 13 residues. The CDR3 loop is CASRTGARNEQFF. CDR3 in DNA: TGTGCCAGCAGAACGGGGGCCCGCAATGAGCAGTTCTTC.

The chain links TRBV7-2 to TRBJ1-1, with 8 bases aligning to TRBD1. Looked up from germline, CDR1 is SGHTA and CDR2 is FQGNSA. The CDR3 is made up of 14 amino acids. Trimming cost V 3 bases and J 10 bases; bases outside gene matches: 10. CDR3 sequence: CASSFRDRTRVAFF. The CDR3 region has the DNA TGTGCCAGCAGCTTTCGGGACAGGACGAGGGTAGCTTTCTTT.

A word on this clonotype: Since a much larger clone is just one base distant, this may be a read error. J is TRBJ1-5 and V is TRBV4-1; D ambiguous. The germline gives CDR1 MGHRA, CDR2 YSYEKL. This CDR3 has 15 residues. Trimming pared 2 bases from V and 3 bases from J, leaving 11 bases between. CDR3 nucleotides: TGCGCCAGCAGCCAAAATGAGAACTACAATCAGCCCCAGCATTTT. It translates to CASSQNENYNQPQHF.

V usage is TRBV5-1 and J usage is TRBJ2-1; no clear D gene. The germline gives CDR1 SGHRS, CDR2 YFSETQ. Trimming took off 0 bases at V and 1 base at J, with 8 bases between the two ends. The CDR3 sequence is 15 residues long. The CDR3 is CASSLERPSYNEQFF. DNA of the CDR3: TGCGCCAGCAGCTTGGAAAGACCTTCCTACAATGAGCAGTTCTTC.

V usage is TRBV18 and J usage is TRBJ2-5, with a tentative D call TRBD2 (6 bases). CDR3 length equals 15 residues. Trimming took 3 bases from V and 5 from J, leaving 16 bases between them. Germline loops: CDR1 KGHSH, CDR2 LQKENI. CDR3 in DNA: TGTGCCAGCTCACCGGGAGGCAGGGAGAGGGAGACCCAGTACTTC. It is translated as CASSPGGRERETQYF.

This chain links TRBV11-1 with TRBJ2-3, with 7 bases fitting TRBD2. CDR3 size: 18 residues. CDR1 is SGHAT, CDR2 FQDESV, per germline (reference sequence). V dropped 0 bases and J dropped 4; count of bases not matched to a gene: 13. For the CDR3, the DNA is TGTGCCAGCAGCTTAGCAATAACGCCGGGACTAAACGCAGATACGCAGTATTTT. Translated, it gives CASSLAITPGLNADTQYF.